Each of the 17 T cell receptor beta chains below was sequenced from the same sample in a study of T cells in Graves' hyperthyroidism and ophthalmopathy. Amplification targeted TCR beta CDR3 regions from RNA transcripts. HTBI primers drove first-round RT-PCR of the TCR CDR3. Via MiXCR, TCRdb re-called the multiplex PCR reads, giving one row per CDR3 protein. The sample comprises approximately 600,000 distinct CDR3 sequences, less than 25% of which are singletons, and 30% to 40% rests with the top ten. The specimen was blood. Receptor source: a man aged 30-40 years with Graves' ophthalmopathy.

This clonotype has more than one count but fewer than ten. The CDR3: CASSQVPPPLNEQFF. The CDR3 coding sequence is TGTGCCAGCAGCCAAGTTCCCCCCCCCCTCAATGAGCAGTTCTTC. The V gene is TRBV14, the J gene TRBJ2-1; D unresolved. The CDR3 contains 15 residues. V shed 1 base and J shed 6 bases, with 13 bases lying between them. Germline V gene lookup returns CDR1 SGHDN and CDR2 FVKESK.

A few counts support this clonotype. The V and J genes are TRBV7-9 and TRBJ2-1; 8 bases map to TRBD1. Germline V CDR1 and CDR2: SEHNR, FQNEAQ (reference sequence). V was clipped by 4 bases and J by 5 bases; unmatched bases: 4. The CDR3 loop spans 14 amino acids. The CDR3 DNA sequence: TGTGCCAGCAGCTGGGACAGGTATAACAATGAGCAGTTCTTC. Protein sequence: CASSWDRYNNEQFF.

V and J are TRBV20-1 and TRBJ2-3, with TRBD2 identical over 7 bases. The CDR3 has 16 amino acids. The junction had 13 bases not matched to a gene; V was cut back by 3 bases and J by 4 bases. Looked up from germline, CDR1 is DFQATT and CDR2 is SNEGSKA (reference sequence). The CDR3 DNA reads TGCAGTGCTAGTTCCCTGAAGCGGGGAGTCTCAGATACGCAGTATTTT. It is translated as CSASSLKRGVSDTQYF.

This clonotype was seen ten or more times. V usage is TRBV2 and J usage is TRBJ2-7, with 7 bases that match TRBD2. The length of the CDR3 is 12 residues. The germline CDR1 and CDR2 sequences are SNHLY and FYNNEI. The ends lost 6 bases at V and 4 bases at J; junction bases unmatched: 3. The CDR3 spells CASRGRGYEQYF. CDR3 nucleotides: TGTGCCAGCAGGGGGCGGGGGTACGAGCAGTACTTC.

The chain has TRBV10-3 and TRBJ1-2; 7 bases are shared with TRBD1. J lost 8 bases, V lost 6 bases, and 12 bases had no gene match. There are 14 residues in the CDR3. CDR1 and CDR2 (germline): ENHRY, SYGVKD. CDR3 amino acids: CAISRDSKAGGYTF. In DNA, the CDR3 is TGTGCCATCAGCCGGGACAGTAAGGCGGGAGGCTACACCTTC.

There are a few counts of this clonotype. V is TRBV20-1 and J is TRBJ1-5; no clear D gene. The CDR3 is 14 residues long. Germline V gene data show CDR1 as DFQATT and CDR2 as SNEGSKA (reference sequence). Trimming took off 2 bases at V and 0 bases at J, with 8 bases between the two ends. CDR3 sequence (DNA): TGCAGTGCTAGAATACGGTATAGCAATCAGCCCCAGCATTTT. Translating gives CSARIRYSNQPQHF.

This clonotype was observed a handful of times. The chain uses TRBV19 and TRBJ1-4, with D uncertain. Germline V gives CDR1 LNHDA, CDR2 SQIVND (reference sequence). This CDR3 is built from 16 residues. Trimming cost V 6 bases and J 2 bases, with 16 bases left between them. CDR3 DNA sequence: TGTGCCAGTAGCAGCCCGGGCCGGGAGACTAATGAAAAACTGTTTTTT. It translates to CASSSPGRETNEKLFF.

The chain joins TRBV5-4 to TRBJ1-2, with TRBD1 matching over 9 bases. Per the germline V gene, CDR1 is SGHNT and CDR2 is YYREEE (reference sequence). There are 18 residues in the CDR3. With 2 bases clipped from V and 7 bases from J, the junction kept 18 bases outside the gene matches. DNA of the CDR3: TGTGCCAGCAGCTTCCCCCGGGCGCTAAGGACAGGGGATTCTGGCTACACCTTC. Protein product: CASSFPRALRTGDSGYTF. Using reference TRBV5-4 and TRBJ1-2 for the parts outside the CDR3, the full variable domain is ETGVTQSPTHLIKTRGQQVTLRCSSQSGHNTVSWYQQALGQGPQFIFQYYREEENGRGNFPPRFSGLQFPNYSSELNVNALELDDSALYLCASSFPRALRTGDSGYTFGSGTRLTVV.

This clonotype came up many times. CDR3 residues: CAWDIGTRISPLHF. CDR3 DNA: TGTGCCTGGGATATTGGGACAAGGATTTCACCCCTCCACTTT. V usage is TRBV30 and J usage is TRBJ1-6; weak D call: TRBD1 (6 bases). The CDR3 runs to 14 residues. Per germline, CDR1 GTSNPN and CDR2 SVGIG (reference sequence). Trimming stripped 5 bases from V and 9 bases from J, with 17 bases between.

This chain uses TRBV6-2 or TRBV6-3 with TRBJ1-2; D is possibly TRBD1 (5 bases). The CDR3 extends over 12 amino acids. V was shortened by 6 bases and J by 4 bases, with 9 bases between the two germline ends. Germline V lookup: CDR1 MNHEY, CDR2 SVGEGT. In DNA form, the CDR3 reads TGTGCCAGCAGGGGGACGGGCTATGGCTACACCTTC. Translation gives CASRGTGYGYTF.

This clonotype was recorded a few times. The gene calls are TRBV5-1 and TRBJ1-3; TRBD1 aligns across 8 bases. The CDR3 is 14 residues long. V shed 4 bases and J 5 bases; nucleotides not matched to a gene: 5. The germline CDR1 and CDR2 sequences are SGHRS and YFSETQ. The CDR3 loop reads CASSIGTGRNTIYF. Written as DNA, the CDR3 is TGCGCCAGCAGCATCGGGACAGGTAGAAACACCATATATTTT.

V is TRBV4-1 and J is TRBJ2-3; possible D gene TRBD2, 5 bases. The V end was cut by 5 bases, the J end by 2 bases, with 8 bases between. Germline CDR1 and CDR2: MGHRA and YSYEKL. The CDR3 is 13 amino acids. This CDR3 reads CASSARDTDTQYF. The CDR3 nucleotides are TGCGCCAGCAGCGCCCGGGACACAGATACGCAGTATTTT.

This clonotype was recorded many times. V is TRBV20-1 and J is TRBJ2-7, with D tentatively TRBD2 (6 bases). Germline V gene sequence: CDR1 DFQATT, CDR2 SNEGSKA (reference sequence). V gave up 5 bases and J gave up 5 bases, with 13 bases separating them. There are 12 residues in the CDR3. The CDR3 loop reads CSARTPSDEQYF. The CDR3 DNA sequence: TGCAGTGCTCGGACTCCTAGCGACGAGCAGTACTTC.

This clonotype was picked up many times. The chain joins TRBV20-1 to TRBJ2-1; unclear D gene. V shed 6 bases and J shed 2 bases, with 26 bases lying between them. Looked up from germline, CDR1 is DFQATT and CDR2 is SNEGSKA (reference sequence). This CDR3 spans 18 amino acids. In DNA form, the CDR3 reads TGCAGTGCAAGGGATGCAGAGTTGGCCCTCTCGACCTACAATGAGCAGTTCTTC. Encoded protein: CSARDAELALSTYNEQFF.

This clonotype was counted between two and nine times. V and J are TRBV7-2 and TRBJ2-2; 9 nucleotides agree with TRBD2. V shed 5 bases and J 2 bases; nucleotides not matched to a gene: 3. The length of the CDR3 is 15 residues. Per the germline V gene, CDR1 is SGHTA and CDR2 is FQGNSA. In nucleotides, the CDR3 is TGTGCCAGCAGCCGCGGGGGGGGAAACACCGGGGAGCTGTTTTTT. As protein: CASSRGGGNTGELFF.

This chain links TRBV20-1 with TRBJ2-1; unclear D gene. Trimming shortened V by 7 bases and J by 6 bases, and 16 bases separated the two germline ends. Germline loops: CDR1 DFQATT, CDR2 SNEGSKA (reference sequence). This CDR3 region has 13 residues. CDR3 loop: CSVARTLSNEQFF. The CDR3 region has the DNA TGCAGTGTAGCCAGGACCCTTTCCAATGAGCAGTTCTTC.

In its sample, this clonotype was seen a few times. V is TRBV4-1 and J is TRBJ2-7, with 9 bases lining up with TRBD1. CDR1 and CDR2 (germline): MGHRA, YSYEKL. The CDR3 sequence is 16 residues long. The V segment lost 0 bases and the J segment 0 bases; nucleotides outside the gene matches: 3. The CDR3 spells CASSQESGQGSYEQYF. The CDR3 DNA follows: TGCGCCAGCAGCCAAGAATCGGGACAGGGCTCCTACGAGCAGTACTTC.